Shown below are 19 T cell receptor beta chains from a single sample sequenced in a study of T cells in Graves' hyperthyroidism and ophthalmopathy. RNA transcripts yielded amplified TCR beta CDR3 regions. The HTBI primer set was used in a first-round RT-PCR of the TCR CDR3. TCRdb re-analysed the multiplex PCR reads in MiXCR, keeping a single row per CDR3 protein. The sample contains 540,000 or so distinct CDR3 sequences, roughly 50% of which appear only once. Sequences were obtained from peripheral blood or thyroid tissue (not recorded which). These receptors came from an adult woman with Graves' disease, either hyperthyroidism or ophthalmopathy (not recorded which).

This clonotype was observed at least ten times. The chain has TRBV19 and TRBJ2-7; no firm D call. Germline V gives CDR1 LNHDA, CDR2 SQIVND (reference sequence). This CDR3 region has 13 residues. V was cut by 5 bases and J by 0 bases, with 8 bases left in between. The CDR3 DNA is TGTGCCAGTAGTCCCCAAAGCTCCTACGAGCAGTACTTC. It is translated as CASSPQSSYEQYF. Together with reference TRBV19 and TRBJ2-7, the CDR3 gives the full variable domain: DGGITQSPKYLFRKEGQNVTLSCEQNLNHDAMYWYRQDPGQGLRLIYYSQIVNDFQKGDIAEGYSVSREKKESFPLTVTSAQKNPTAFYLCASSPQSSYEQYFGPGTRLTVT.

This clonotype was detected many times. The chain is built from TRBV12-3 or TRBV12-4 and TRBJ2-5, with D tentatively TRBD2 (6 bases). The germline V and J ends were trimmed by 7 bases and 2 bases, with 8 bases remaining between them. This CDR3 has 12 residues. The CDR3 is CASTLAQETQYF. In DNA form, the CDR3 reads TGTGCCAGCACACTAGCTCAAGAGACCCAGTACTTC.

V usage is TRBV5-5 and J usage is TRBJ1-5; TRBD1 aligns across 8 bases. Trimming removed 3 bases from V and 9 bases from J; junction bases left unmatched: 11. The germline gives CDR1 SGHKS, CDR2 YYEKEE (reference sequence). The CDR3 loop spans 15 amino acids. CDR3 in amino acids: CASSYRSGGFGPQHF. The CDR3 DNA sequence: TGTGCCAGCAGCTACCGTTCAGGGGGCTTTGGGCCCCAGCATTTT. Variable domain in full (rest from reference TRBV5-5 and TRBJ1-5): DAGVTQSPTHLIKTRGQQVTLRCSPISGHKSVSWYQQVLGQGPQFIFQYYEKEERGRGNFPDRFSARQFPNYSSELNVNALLLGDSALYLCASSYRSGGFGPQHFGDGTRLSIL.

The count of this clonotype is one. The CDR3 reads CATSAWSRELNSNQPQHF. For the CDR3, the DNA is TGTGCCACCAGTGCCTGGAGCCGCGAGCTTAATAGCAATCAGCCCCAGCATTTT. V is TRBV24-1 and J is TRBJ1-5; D gene uncertain. The CDR3 runs to 18 residues. Germline V gives CDR1 KGHDR, CDR2 SFDVKD. With 5 bases removed from V and 0 bases from J, the gap between germline ends came to 19 bases.

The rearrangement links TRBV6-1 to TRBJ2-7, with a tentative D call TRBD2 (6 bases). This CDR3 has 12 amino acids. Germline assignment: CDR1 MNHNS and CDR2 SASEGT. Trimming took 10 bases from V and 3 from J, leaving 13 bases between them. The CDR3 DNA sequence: TGTGCCACCGGGACTGGAGTCTACGAGCAGTACTTC. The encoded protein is CATGTGVYEQYF.

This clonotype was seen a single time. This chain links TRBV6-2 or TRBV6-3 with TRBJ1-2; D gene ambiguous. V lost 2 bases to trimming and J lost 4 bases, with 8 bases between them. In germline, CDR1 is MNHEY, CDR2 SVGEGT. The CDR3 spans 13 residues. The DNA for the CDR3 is TGTGCCAGCAGTTACGGCGGTTTCTATGGCTACACCTTC. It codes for CASSYGGFYGYTF.

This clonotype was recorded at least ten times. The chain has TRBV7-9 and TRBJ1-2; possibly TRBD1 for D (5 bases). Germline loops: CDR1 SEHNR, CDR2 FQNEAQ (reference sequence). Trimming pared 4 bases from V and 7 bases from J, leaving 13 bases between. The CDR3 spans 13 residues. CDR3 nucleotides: TGTGCCAGCAGCTATGACAGTGGGGTTGGCTACACCTTC. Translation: CASSYDSGVGYTF.

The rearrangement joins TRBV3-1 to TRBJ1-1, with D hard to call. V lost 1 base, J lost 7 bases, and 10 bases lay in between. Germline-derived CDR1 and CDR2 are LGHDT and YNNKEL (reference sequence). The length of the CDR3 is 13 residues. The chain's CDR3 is CASSQGTYIEAFF. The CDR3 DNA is TGTGCCAGCAGCCAAGGGACGTATATTGAAGCTTTCTTT.

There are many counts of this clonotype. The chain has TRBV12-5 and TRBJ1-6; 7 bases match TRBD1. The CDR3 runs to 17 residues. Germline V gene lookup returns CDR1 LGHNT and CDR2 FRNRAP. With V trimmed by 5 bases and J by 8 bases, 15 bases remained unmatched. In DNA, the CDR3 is TGTGCTAGTGGTCCTGCCCCCAGGGGGACTTGTGATTCACCCCTCCACTTT. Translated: CASGPAPRGTCDSPLHF.

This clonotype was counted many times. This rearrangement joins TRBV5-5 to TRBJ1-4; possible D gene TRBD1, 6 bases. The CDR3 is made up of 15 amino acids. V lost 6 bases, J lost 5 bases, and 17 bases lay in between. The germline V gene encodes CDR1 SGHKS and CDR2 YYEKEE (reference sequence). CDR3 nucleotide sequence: TGTGCCAGCACCTCCCCGGGACATCCAAATGAAAAACTGTTTTTT. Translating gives CASTSPGHPNEKLFF.

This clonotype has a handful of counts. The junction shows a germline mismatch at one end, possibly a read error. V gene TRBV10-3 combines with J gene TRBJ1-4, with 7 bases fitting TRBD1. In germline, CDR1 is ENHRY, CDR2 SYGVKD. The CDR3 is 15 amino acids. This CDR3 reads CAISESGTESEKLFF. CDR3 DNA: TGTGCCATCAGTGAGTCCGGGACAGAAAGCGAAAAGCTGTTTTTT.

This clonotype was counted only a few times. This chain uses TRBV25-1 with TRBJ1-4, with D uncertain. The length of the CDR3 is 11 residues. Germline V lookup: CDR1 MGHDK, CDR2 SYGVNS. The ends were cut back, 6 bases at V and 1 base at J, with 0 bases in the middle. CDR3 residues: CASRTNEKLFF. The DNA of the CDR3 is TGTGCCAGCAGAACTAATGAAAAACTGTTTTTT.

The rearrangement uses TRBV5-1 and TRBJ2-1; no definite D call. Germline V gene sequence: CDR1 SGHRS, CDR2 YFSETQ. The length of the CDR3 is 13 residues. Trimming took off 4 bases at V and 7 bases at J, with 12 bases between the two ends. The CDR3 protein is CASSTDPGNEQFF. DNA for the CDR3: TGCGCCAGCAGCACGGACCCCGGGAATGAGCAGTTCTTC.

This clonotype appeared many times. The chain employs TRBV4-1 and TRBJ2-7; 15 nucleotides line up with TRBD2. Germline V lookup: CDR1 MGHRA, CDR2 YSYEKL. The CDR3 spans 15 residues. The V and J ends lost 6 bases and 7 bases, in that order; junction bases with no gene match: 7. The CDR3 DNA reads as TGCGCCAGCAGTCGCGGACTAGCGGGAGGGCTTGAGCAGTACTTC. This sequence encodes CASSRGLAGGLEQYF.

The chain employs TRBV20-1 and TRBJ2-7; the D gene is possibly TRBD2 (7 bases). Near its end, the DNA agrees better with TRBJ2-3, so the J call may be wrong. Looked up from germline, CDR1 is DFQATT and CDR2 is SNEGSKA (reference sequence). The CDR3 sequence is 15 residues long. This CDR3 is CSASTAGHERDTQYF. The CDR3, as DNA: TGCAGTGCTTCTACAGCGGGACATGAGCGAGATACGCAGTATTTT.

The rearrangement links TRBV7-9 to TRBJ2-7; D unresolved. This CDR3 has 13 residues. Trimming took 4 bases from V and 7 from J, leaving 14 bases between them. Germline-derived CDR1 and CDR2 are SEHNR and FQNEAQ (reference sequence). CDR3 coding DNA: TGTGCCAGCAGCTCACGGGCCTTCCAAGAGCAGTACTTC. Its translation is CASSSRAFQEQYF. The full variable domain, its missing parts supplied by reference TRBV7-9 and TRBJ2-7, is DTGVSQNPRHKITKRGQNVTFRCDPISEHNRLYWYRQTLGQGPEFLTYFQNEAQLEKSRLLSDRFSAERPKGSFSTLEIQRTEQGDSAMYLCASSSRAFQEQYFGPGTRLTVT.

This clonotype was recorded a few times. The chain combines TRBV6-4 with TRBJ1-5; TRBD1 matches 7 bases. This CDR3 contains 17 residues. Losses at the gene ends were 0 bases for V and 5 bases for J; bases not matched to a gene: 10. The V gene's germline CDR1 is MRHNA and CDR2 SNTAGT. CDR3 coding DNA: TGTGCCAGCAGTGACTCTTTTGACAGGGCTGTGTATCAGCCCCAGCATTTT. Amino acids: CASSDSFDRAVYQPQHF.

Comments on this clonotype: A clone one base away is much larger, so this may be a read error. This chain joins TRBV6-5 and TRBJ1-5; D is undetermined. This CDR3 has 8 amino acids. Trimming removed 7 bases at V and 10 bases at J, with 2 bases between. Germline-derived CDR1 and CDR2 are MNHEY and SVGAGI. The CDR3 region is CASTPQHF. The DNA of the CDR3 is TGTGCCAGCACCCCCCAGCATTTT.

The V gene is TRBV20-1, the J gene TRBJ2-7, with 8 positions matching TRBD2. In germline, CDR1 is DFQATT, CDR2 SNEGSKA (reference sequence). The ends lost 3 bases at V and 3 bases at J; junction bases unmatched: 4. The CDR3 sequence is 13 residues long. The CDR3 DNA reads TGCAGTGCTAGCGGGGGGGTTCACTACGAGCAGTACTTC. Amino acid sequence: CSASGGVHYEQYF.